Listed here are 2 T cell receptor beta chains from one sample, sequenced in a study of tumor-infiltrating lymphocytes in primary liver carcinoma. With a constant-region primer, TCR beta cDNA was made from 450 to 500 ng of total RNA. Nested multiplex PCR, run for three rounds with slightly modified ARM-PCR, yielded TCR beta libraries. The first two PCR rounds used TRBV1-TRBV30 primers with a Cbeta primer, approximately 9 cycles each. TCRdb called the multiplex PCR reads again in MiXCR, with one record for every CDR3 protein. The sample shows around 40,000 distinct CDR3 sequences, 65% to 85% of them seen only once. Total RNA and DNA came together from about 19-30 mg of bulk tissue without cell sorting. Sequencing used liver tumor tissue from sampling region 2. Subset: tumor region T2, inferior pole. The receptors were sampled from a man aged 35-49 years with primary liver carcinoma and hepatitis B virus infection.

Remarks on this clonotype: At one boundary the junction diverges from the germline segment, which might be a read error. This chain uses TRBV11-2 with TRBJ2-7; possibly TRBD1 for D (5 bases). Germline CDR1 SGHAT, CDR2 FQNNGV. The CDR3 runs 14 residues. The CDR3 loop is CPSSSNRSSYKQYF. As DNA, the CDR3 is TGTCCCAGCAGCTCTAACAGGAGCTCCTACAAGCAGTACTTC.

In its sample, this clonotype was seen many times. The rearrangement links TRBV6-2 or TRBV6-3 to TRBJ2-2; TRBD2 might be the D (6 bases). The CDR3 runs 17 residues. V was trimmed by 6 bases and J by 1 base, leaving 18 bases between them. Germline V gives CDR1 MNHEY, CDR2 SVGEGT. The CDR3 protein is CASSPSSGLWNTGELFF. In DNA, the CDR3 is TGTGCCAGCAGCCCCTCGTCGGGACTCTGGAACACCGGGGAGCTGTTTTTT.